This T cell receptor beta chain originates from a study of T-cell reconstitution after alpha-beta-depleted transplantation in children. In germline, CDR1 is DFQATT, CDR2 SNEGSKA (reference sequence). Trimming cost V 0 bases and J 3 bases; bases outside gene matches: 1. This CDR3 has 14 residues. The authors prepared the TCRbeta library with unique molecular identifiers. MiXCR, applied by TCRdb to the PCR reads, yields one record per CDR3 protein. Of a few hundred thousand distinct CDR3 sequences listed, around 20% are singletons. The specimen was PBMCs from the stem cell graft donor, collected from the stem cell graft. The chain uses TRBV20-1 and TRBJ2-3; 9 nucleotides line up with TRBD2. The receptor was isolated from a human donor who donated a stem cell graft to a child with acute myeloid leukemia. Here the CDR3 reads CSARDAGGTDTQYF. CDR3 nucleotides: TGCAGTGCTAGAGATGCGGGAGGGACAGATACGCAGTATTTT.